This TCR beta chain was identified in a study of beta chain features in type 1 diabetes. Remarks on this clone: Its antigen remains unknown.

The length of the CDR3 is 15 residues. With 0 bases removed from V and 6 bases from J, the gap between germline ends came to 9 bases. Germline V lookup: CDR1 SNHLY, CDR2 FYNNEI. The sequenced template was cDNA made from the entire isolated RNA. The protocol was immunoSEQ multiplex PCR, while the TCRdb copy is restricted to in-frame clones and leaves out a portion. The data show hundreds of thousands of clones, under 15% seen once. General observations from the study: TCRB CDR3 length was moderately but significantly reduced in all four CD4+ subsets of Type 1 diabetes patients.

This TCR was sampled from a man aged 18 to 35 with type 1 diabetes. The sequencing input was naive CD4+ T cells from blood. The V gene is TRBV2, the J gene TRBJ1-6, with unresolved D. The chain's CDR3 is CASSEAGPSNSPLHF. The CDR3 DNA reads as TGTGCCAGCAGTGAAGCAGGCCCGAGTAATTCACCCCTCCACTTT.